This TCR beta chain was found in a study of T-cell memory formation after mild COVID-19. Germline CDR1 SGHRS, CDR2 YFSETQ. This CDR3 has 14 residues. Trimming removed 1 base from V and 1 base from J, with 7 bases in between. The table lists this clonotype with many counts. TCRdb itself ran the 5' RACE reads through MiXCR, one entry per CDR3 protein. The sample includes 130,000 to 150,000 distinct CDR3 sequences, 6% to 7% seen only once; the top ten take about 2%. This TCR came from an adult woman who had mild COVID-19 (a few samples of this study predate the infection). Cell type and time point are not known. The V and J genes are TRBV5-1 and TRBJ2-3; a weak D match, TRBD2 (5 bases). The sequencing input was PBMCs or a T cell subset sorted from them (not recorded which). This chain's CDR3 is CASSLTRGTDTQYF. The DNA of the CDR3 is TGCGCCAGCAGCTTGACGAGGGGCACAGATACGCAGTATTTT.